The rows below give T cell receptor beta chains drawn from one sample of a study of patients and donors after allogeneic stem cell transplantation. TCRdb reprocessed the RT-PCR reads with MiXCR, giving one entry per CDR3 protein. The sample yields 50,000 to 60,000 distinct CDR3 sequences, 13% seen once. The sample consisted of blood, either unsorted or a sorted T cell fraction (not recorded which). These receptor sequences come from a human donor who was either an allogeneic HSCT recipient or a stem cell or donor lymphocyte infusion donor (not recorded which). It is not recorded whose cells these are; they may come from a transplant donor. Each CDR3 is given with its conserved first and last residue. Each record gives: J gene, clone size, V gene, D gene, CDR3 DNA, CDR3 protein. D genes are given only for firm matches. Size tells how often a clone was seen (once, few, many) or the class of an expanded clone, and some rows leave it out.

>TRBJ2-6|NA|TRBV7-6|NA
TGTGCCAGCAGCCCCTGGGACTCCTCGGGGGCCAACGTCCTGACTTTC
CASSPWDSSGANVLTF
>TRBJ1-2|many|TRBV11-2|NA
TGTGCCAGCAGCTTATCCCGTTCAACTTCCTATGGCTACACCTTC
CASSLSRSTSYGYTF
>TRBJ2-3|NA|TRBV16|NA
TGTGCCAGCAGCCAAGGTAATAAAGATACGCAGTATTTT
CASSQGNKDTQYF
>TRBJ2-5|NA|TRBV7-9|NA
TGTGCCAGCAGGAAGGATGGCGGAGACCAAGAGACCCAGTACTTC
CASRKDGGDQETQYF
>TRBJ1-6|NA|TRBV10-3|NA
TGTGCCATCAGTGAGGGCAGGGTTGATTCACCCCTCCACTTT
CAISEGRVDSPLHF
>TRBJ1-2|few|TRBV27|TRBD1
TGTGCCAGCAGTCCGAGGACAGGTTCCTTCCACGATTATGGCTACACCTTC
CASSPRTGSFHDYGYTF
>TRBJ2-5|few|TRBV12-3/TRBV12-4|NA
TGTGCCAGCAGTCCGGGACTCGGGGGTTTGGAGACCCAGTACTTC
CASSPGLGGLETQYF
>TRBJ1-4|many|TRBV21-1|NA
TGTGCCAGCAGCAAAGCAGGGGGAAATGAAAAACTGTTTTTT
CASSKAGGNEKLFF
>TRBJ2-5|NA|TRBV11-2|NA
TGTGCCAGCAGCAGAGAAGAGACCCAGTACTTC
CASSREETQYF
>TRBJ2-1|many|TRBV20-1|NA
TGCAGTGCTAGAGGGATAGGCGAGAATGAGCAGTTCTTC
CSARGIGENEQFF
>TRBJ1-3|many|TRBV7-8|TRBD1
TGTGCCAGCAGCCTGACAGGGAGTGGAAACACCATATATTTT
CASSLTGSGNTIYF
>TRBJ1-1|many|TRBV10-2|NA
TGCGCCAGTAGTGATCTAGGGACTGAAGCTTTCTTT
CASSDLGTEAFF
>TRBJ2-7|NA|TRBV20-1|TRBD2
TGCAGTGCTGGGATTATAGCGGGAGGGCCCTACGAGCAGTACTTC
CSAGIIAGGPYEQYF
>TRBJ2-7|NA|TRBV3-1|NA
TGTGCCAGCAGCCAAGTCACAGGTGAGGAGCAGTACTTC
CASSQVTGEEQYF
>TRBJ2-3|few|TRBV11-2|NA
TGTGCCAGCAGCTTAAACGGGCTTCCCACAGATACGCAGTATTTT
CASSLNGLPTDTQYF
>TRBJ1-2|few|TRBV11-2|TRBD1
TGTGCCAGCAGCTTAGATTGGGACAGGGGTGGCTACACCTTC
CASSLDWDRGGYTF
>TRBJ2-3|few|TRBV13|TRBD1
TGTGCCAGCAGCTTAGGCACTGCTGGTCCCAGGGGGACAGATACGCAGTATTTT
CASSLGTAGPRGTDTQYF
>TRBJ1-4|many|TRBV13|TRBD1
TGTGCCAGCAGCGCCCGGGACAGAACTTCAACTAATGAAAAACTGTTTTTT
CASSARDRTSTNEKLFF
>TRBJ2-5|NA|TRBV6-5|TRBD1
TGTGCCAGCAGTATCCGGGACAGTGAGACCCAGTACTTC
CASSIRDSETQYF
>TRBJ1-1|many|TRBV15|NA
TGTGCCACCAGCAATATCGGCCGCATGAACACTGAAGCTTTCTTT
CATSNIGRMNTEAFF
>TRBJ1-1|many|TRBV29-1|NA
TGCAGCGTGCCAGAAGCTTTCTTT
CSVPEAFF
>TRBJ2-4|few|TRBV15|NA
TGTGCCACCAGAGCGTGGATGGAGGGGAAAAACATTCAGTACTTC
CATRAWMEGKNIQYF
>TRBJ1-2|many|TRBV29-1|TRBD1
TGCAGCGAGTCACCAGGGGGCAACTACACCTTC
CSESPGGNYTF
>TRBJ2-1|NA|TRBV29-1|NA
TGCAGCGTTACTTCGGGTTTGGCTAAAAGGAACAATGAGCAGTTCTTC
CSVTSGLAKRNNEQFF
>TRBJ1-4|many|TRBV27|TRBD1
TGTGCCAGCAGTTCCGGCAGGGGGCTTGAAAAACTGTTTTTT
CASSSGRGLEKLFF
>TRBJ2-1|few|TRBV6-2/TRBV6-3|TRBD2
TGTGCCAGCAGGCGACTAGCGGGAGGGTCCTCCTACAATGAGCAGTTCTTC
CASRRLAGGSSYNEQFF
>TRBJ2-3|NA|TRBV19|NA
TGTGCCAGTAGTTATGATACGCAGTATTTT
CASSYDTQYF
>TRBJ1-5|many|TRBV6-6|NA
TGTGCCAGCAGTTACTACTTGTTGGGTCAGCCCCAGCATTTT
CASSYYLLGQPQHF
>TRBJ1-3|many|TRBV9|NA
TGTGCCAGCAGCGTAGCTCTAGGGATTACTGGAAACACCATATATTTT
CASSVALGITGNTIYF
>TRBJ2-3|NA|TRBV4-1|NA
TGCGCCAGCAGCCAAGATTCGGGGGAAATCAGCACAGATACGCAGTATTTT
CASSQDSGEISTDTQYF